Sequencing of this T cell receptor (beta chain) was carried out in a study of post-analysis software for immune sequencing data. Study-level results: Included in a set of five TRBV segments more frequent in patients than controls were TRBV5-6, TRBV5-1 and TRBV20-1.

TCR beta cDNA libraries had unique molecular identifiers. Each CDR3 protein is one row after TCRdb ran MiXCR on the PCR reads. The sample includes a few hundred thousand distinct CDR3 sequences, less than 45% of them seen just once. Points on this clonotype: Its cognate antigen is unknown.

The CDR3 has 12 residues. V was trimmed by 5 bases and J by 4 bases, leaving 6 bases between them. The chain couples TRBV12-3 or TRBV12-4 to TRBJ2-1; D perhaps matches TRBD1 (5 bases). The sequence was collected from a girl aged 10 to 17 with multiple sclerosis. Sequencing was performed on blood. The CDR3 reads CASSRQYNEQFF. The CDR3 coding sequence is TGTGCCAGCAGTCGACAGTACAATGAGCAGTTCTTC.